The sequence of this T cell receptor (beta chain) was determined in a study of blood T cell repertoires in COVID-19. Study information: COVID-19 samples from acute and convalescent phases originated in the United States, Italy and Spain. In each case, the material was cDNA or gDNA derived from T cells, B-cell-depleted T cells, or PBMCs.

Germline values: CDR1 DFQATT, CDR2 SNEGSKA (reference sequence). Between the trimmed V and J ends, which lost 3 bases and 2 bases, there was a span of 14 bases. CDR3 length: 14 residues. Methods used by the authors: Estimated nucleated cell counts came from reference gene primer amplification. Clones were read by immunoSEQ multiplex PCR, and TCRdb kept only the in-frame ones, dropping some. That table furnishes V, J and clone size, whereas the DNA furnished D and trimming. This table holds approximately 390,000 clones, 88% found once. Participants were placed into cohorts based on the clinical history they reported.

This clonotype was sampled from a woman aged 40 to 55 with acute COVID-19. This chain links TRBV20-1 with TRBJ2-7, with D uncertain. Material: PBMCs or T cells enriched from blood (not recorded which). CDR3 nucleotides: TGCAGTGCTAGTGCAGGTAAAGGCCCCTACGAGCAGTACTTC. It encodes CSASAGKGPYEQYF.